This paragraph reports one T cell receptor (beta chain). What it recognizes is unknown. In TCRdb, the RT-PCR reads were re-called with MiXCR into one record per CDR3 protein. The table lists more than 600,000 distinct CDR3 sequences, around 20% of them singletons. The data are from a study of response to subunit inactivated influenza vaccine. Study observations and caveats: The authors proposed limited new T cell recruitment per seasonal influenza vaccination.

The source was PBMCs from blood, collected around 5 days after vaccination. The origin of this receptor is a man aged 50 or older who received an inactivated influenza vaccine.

Here the CDR3 DNA reads TGTGCCAGCAGCTCATCCGGGTTGACTTACGAGCAGTACTTC. Its translation: CASSSSGLTYEQYF. The rearrangement uses TRBV21-1 and TRBJ2-7; the tabulated D call, TRBD1, remains unverified against the DNA. TRBV21-1 constitutes a pseudogene. The length of the CDR3 is 14 residues.